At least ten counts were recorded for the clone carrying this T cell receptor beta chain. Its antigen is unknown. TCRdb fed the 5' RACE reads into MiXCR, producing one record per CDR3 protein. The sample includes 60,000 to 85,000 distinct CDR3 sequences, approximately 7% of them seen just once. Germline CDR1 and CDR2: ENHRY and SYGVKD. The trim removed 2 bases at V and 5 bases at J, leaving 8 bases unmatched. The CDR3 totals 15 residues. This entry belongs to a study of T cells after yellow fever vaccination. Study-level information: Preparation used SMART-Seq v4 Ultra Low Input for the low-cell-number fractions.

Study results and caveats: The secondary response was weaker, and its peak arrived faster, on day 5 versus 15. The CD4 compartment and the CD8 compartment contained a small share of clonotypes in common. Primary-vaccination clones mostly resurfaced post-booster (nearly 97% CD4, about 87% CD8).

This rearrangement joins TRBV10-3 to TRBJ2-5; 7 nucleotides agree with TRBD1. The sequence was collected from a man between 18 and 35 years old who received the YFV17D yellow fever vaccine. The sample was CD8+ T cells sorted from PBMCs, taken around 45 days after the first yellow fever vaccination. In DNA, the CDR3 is TGTGCCATCAGTGAGGCGACAGGGTTCGGGGAGACCCAGTACTTC. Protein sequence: CAISEATGFGETQYF.